This TCR beta chain was observed in a study of PD-1 blockade in classical Hodgkin lymphoma. Background on the study: The nivolumab dose that patients received was 3 mg/kg, given intravenously every 2 weeks. Findings and caveats of the study: Nivolumab initiated under 1 year post-ASCT led to patient exclusion. CD4+ TCR diversity climbed significantly by C4D1, unlike CD8+ TCR diversity. Compared with healthy donors, newly diagnosed patients reportedly showed lower baseline TCR diversity.

Profiled with immunoSEQ multiplex PCR; TCRdb holds only in-frame clones, not every one. The sample has 31,000 or so clones; just over 70% are singletons. Remarks on this clone: Its antigen is unidentified.

All patients experienced relapse after autologous stem cell transplantation, and brentuximab vedotin exposure was variable. The CDR3 runs 12 residues. Germline lookup yields CDR1 MNHNY and CDR2 SVGAGI (reference sequence). The V and J ends lost 2 bases and 2 bases respectively, with 4 bases between them. The V gene is TRBV6-6, the J gene TRBJ2-7; D is ambiguous. The sequence was collected from a human donor with classical Hodgkin lymphoma. Specimen: peripheral blood mononuclear cells (PBMCs), collected before the second cycle of nivolumab. As DNA, the CDR3 is TGTGCCAGCAGTTACGCCGCCTACGAGCAGTACTTC. It is translated as CASSYAAYEQYF.